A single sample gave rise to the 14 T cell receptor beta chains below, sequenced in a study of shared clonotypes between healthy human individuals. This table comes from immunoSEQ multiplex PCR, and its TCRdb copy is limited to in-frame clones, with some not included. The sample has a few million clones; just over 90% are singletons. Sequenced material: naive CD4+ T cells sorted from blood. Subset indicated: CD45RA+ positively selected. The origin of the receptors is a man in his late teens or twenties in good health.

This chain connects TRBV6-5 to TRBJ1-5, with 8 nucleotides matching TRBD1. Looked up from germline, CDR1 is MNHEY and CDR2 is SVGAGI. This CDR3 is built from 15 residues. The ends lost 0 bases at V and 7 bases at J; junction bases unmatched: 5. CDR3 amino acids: CASSYSNRGKQPQHF. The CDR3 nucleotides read TGTGCCAGCAGTTACTCGAACAGGGGGAAGCAGCCCCAGCATTTT.

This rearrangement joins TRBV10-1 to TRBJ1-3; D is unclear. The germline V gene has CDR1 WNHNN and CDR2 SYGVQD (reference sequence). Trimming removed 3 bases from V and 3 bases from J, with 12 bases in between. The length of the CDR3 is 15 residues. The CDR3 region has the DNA TGCGCCAGCAGTGACGGAGGGAGAGGTGGAAACACCATATATTTT. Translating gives CASSDGGRGGNTIYF.

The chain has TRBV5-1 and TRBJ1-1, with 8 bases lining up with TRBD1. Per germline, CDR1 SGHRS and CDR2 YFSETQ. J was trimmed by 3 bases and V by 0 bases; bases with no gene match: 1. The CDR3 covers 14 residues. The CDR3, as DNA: TGCGCCAGCAGCTTGGAGGACAGGGACACTGAAGCTTTCTTT. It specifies CASSLEDRDTEAFF.

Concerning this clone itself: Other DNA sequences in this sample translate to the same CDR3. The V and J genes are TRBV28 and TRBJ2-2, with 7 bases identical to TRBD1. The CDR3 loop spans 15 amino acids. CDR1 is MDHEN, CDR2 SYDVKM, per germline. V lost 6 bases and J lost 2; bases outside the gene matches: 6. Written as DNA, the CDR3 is TGTGCCAGCAGCCCCGGGACAGTAAACACCGGGGAGCTGTTTTTT. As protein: CASSPGTVNTGELFF.

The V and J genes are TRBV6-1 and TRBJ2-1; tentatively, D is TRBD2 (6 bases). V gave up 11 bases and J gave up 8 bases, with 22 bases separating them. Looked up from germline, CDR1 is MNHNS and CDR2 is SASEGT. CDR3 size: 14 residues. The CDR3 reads CAGGTAPMIDEQFF. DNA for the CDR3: TGTGCCGGCGGGACCGCCCCAATGATCGATGAGCAGTTCTTC.

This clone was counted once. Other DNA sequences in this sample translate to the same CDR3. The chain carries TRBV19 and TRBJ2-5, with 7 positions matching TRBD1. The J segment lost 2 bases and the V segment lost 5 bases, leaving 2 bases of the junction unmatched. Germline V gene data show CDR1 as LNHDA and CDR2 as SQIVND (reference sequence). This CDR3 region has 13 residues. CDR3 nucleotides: TGTGCCAGTAGTCCGGGACAGCAAGAGACCCAGTACTTC. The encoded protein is CASSPGQQETQYF.

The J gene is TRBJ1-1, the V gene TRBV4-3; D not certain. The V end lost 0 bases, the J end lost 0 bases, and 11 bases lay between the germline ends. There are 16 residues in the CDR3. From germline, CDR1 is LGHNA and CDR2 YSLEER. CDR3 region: CASSQDTTDMNTEAFF. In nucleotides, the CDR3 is TGCGCCAGCAGCCAAGATACAACAGACATGAACACTGAAGCTTTCTTT.

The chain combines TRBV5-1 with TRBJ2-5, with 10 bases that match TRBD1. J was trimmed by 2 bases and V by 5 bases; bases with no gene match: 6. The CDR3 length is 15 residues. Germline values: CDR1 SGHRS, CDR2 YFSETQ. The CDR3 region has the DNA TGCGCCAGCAGTTACGGGACAGGGGCACAAGAGACCCAGTACTTC. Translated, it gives CASSYGTGAQETQYF.

DNA of the CDR3: TGTGCCAGCAGTTTAGGGACAGTTTTAGCTGAAGCTTTCTTT. This codes for CASSLGTVLAEAFF. V usage is TRBV28 and J usage is TRBJ1-1; TRBD1 matches at 7 bases. The J segment lost 6 bases and the V segment lost 2 bases, leaving 6 bases of the junction unmatched. The CDR3 is 14 amino acids. Germline V gives CDR1 MDHEN, CDR2 SYDVKM.

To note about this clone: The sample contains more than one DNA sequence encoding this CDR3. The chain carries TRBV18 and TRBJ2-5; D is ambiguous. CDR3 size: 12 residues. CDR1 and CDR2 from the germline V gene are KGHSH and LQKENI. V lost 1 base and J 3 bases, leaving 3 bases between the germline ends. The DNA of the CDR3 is TGTGCCAGCTCACCACTCGAAGAGACCCAGTACTTC. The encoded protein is CASSPLEETQYF.

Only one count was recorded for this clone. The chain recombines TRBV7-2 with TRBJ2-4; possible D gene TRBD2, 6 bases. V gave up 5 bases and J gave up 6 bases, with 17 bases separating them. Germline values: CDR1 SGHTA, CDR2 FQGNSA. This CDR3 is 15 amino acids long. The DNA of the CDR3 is TGTGCCAGCAGCCCGGGGACTCTGGGGGGAAACATTCAGTACTTC. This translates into CASSPGTLGGNIQYF.

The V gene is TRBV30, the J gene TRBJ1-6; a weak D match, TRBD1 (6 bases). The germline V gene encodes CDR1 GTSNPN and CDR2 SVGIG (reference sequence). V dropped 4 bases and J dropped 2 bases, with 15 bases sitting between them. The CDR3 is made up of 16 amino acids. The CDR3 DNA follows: TGTGCCTGGACGGGGGGCGGGACAACCTATAATTCACCCCTCCACTTT. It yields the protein CAWTGGGTTYNSPLHF. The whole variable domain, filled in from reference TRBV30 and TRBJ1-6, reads SQTIHQWPATLVQPVGSPLSLECTVEGTSNPNLYWYRQAAGRGLQLLFYSVGIGQISSEVPQNLSASRPQDRQFILSSKKLLLSDSGFYLCAWTGGGTTYNSPLHFGNGTRLTVT.

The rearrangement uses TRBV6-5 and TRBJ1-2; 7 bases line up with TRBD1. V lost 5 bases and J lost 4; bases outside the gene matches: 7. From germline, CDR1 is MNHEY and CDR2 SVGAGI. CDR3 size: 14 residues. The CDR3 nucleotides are TGTGCCAGCAGTAGCCCGGACAGGCGCTATGGCTACACCTTC. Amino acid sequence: CASSSPDRRYGYTF.

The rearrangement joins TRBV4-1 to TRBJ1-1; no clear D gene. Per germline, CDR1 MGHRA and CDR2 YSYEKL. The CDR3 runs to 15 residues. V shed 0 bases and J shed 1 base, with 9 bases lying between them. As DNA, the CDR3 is TGCGCCAGCAGCCAAGAGGGCCCGGGGAACACTGAAGCTTTCTTT. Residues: CASSQEGPGNTEAFF.